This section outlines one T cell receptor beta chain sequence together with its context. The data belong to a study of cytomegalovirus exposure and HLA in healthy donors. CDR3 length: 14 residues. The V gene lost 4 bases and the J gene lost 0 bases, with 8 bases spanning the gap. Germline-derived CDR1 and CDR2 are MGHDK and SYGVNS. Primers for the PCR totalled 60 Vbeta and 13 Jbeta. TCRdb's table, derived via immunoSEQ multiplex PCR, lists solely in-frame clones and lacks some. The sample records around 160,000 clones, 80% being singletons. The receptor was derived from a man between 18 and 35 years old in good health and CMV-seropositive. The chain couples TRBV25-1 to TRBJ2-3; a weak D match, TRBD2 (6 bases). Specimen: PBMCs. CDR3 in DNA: TGTGCCAGCAGTGGGCTAGCGAGCACAGATACGCAGTATTTT. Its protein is CASSGLASTDTQYF. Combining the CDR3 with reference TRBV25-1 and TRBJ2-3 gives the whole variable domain EADIYQTPRYLVIGTGKKITLECSQTMGHDKMYWYQQDPGMELHLIHYSYGVNSTEKGDLSSESTVSRIRTEHFPLTLESARPSHTSQYLCASSGLASTDTQYFGPGTRLTVL.